Following are 24 T cell receptor beta chains from one sample sequenced in a study of cytomegalovirus exposure and HLA in healthy donors. It was with 60 Vbeta and 13 Jbeta primers that the PCR ran. Profiled with immunoSEQ multiplex PCR; TCRdb holds only in-frame clones, not every one. In the table there are about 100,000 clones, around 81% of which are singletons. The material sequenced was PBMCs. These TCRs come from a woman in her 70s in good health and CMV-seropositive.

In its sample, this clone was seen a few times. The chain has TRBV6-1 and TRBJ2-7, with D possibly TRBD1 on 5 matching bases. CDR1 is MNHNS and CDR2 is SASEGT in the germline V gene. The CDR3 covers 13 residues. V dropped 8 bases and J dropped 4 bases, with 15 bases sitting between them. The CDR3 DNA is TGTGCCAGCTCCAGAGTCAGGGAATACGAGCAGTACTTC. Residues: CASSRVREYEQYF.

The genes are TRBV6-4 and TRBJ2-3; 9 positions match TRBD2. Germline V gene data show CDR1 as MRHNA and CDR2 as SNTAGT. V gave up 6 bases and J gave up 0 bases; unmatched junction bases: 1. The CDR3 is 14 residues long. The CDR3 protein is CASSTSGSTDTQYF. The CDR3 nucleotides are TGTGCCAGCAGCACTAGCGGGAGCACAGATACGCAGTATTTT.

Written as DNA, the CDR3 is TGTGCCAGCAGTTTGGGTCAGACATATGGCTACACCTTC. This translates into CASSLGQTYGYTF. The genes are TRBV28 and TRBJ1-2; D is undetermined. Germline assignment: CDR1 MDHEN and CDR2 SYDVKM. CDR3 length: 13 amino acids. V dropped 3 bases and J dropped 5 bases, with 10 bases sitting between them.

The chain uses TRBV18 and TRBJ2-1; 10 nucleotides line up with TRBD1. Unmatched junction bases numbered 4, after V lost 2 bases and J lost 3 bases. The CDR3 totals 16 residues. CDR1 is KGHSH and CDR2 is LQKENI in the germline V gene. The CDR3 DNA is TGTGCCAGCTCACCAAGCCGGGACAGGGGCTACAATGAGCAGTTCTTC. Encoded protein: CASSPSRDRGYNEQFF.

The chain's CDR3 is CASSTGAGTTNTEAFF. For the CDR3, the DNA is TGTGCCAGTAGTACGGGGGCCGGGACTACGAACACTGAAGCTTTCTTT. The genes are TRBV19 and TRBJ1-1, with D possibly being TRBD1 (6 bases). This CDR3 has 16 residues. Germline CDR1 reads LNHDA; CDR2 reads SQIVND (reference sequence). The germline V and J ends were trimmed by 4 bases and 1 base, with 16 bases remaining between them. The variable domain in full, with the rest retrieved from reference TRBV19 and TRBJ1-1, is DGGITQSPKYLFRKEGQNVTLSCEQNLNHDAMYWYRQDPGQGLRLIYYSQIVNDFQKGDIAEGYSVSREKKESFPLTVTSAQKNPTAFYLCASSTGAGTTNTEAFFGQGTRLTVV.

The chain uses TRBV29-1 and TRBJ2-3; D is uncertain. The CDR3 has 13 amino acids. V shed 3 bases and J shed 4 bases, with 11 bases lying between them. Per germline, CDR1 SQVTM and CDR2 ANQGSEA. In DNA form, the CDR3 reads TGCAGCGTTGATACGTCGGTCCCAGATACGCAGTATTTT. This codes for CSVDTSVPDTQYF.

This clone was recorded a few times. The chain has TRBV9 and TRBJ2-7; 8 bases are a match to TRBD2. CDR1 and CDR2 (germline): SGDLS, YYNGEE. V shed 6 bases, J shed 6 bases, and the junction held 20 bases outside the gene matches. The CDR3 runs 17 residues. This chain's CDR3 is CASTYLRGRPSFGEQYF. The DNA for the CDR3 is TGTGCCAGCACCTATCTCCGCGGGAGGCCGTCGTTCGGCGAGCAGTACTTC.

The J gene is TRBJ2-3, the V gene TRBV11-3; TRBD2 matches 16 bases. Trimming at V came to 4 bases and at J to 3 bases, leaving 7 bases not matched to a gene. CDR1 is SGHNT, CDR2 YENEEA, per germline. CDR3 length: 18 amino acids. CDR3 amino acids: CASSYGTSGRARTDTQYF. DNA for the CDR3: TGTGCCAGCAGCTATGGGACTAGCGGGAGGGCCCGTACAGATACGCAGTATTTT.

The chain links TRBV7-2 to TRBJ2-4, with a weak D call TRBD1 (6 bases). This CDR3 is built from 15 residues. V was trimmed by 1 base and J by 7 bases, leaving 14 bases between them. CDR1 and CDR2 (germline): SGHTA, FQGNSA. CDR3 protein: CASSLEAGAVNIQYF. The CDR3 DNA follows: TGTGCCAGCAGCTTAGAGGCAGGGGCGGTGAACATTCAGTACTTC.

The chain joins TRBV5-4 to TRBJ2-1, with D perhaps matching TRBD1 (6 bases). Trimming took 1 base from V and 4 from J, leaving 9 bases between them. Germline values: CDR1 SGHNT, CDR2 YYREEE (reference sequence). The CDR3 is made up of 14 amino acids. CDR3: CASSLQGMYNEQFF. CDR3 sequence (DNA): TGTGCCAGCAGCTTGCAGGGGATGTACAATGAGCAGTTCTTC.

This chain joins TRBV7-2 and TRBJ1-2; 8 nucleotides line up with TRBD1. V lost 3 bases, J lost 6 bases, and 9 bases stayed unmatched. CDR3 size: 15 residues. Germline V gene lookup returns CDR1 SGHTA and CDR2 FQGNSA. The CDR3 spells CASSFGSTGADGYTF. CDR3 DNA sequence: TGTGCCAGCAGCTTTGGCTCGACAGGGGCTGATGGCTACACCTTC.

The V and J genes are TRBV28 and TRBJ1-1; D not certain. Germline lookup yields CDR1 MDHEN and CDR2 SYDVKM. V was trimmed by 8 bases and J by 2 bases, leaving 3 bases between them. The CDR3 has 10 amino acids. The CDR3 DNA reads as TGTGCCAGCGGCAACACTGAAGCTTTCTTT. Its translation is CASGNTEAFF.

The rearrangement joins TRBV25-1 to TRBJ2-2; D is uncertain. Trimming cost V 4 bases and J 3 bases, with 6 bases left between them. This CDR3 is 13 amino acids long. CDR1 MGHDK and CDR2 SYGVNS come from the germline V gene. As DNA, the CDR3 is TGTGCCAGCAGTGGCCTAGACACCGGGGAGCTGTTTTTT. Protein product: CASSGLDTGELFF. The full variable domain, in which reference TRBV25-1 and TRBJ2-2 provide the parts outside the CDR3, is EADIYQTPRYLVIGTGKKITLECSQTMGHDKMYWYQQDPGMELHLIHYSYGVNSTEKGDLSSESTVSRIRTEHFPLTLESARPSHTSQYLCASSGLDTGELFFGEGSRLTVL.

In this sample, this clone turned up once. The gene calls are TRBV9 and TRBJ2-7; 9 bases match TRBD2. This CDR3 is 14 amino acids long. V lost 3 bases, J lost 4 bases, and 5 bases stayed unmatched. Germline loops: CDR1 SGDLS, CDR2 YYNGEE. In DNA, the CDR3 is TGTGCCAGCAGCGCCGGGACTAGCTCTTACGAGCAGTACTTC. Translation: CASSAGTSSYEQYF.

V is TRBV11-3 and J is TRBJ2-3; 7 nucleotides line up with TRBD1. Germline V CDR1 and CDR2: SGHNT, YENEEA. CDR3 length: 16 residues. Germline trimming cut 5 bases from V and 3 bases from J; bases unmatched to any gene: 11. The CDR3 reads CASSPRQGGVTDTQYF. The CDR3 coding sequence is TGTGCCAGCAGCCCCCGACAGGGTGGTGTAACAGATACGCAGTATTTT.

The chain recombines TRBV6-5 with TRBJ1-4, with a tentative D call TRBD1 (5 bases). Germline V gene lookup returns CDR1 MNHEY and CDR2 SVGAGI. CDR3 size: 13 residues. V shed 2 bases and J shed 8 bases, with 9 bases lying between them. The CDR3 DNA is TGTGCCAGCAGTTACACGACAGTCGAAAAACTGTTTTTT. This gives the protein CASSYTTVEKLFF.

This chain links TRBV27 with TRBJ2-5; 7 nucleotides agree with TRBD1. From germline, CDR1 is MNHEY and CDR2 SMNVEV (reference sequence). The CDR3 extends over 14 amino acids. V dropped 6 bases and J dropped 0; count of bases not matched to a gene: 4. The CDR3 is CASSGTEDQETQYF. The CDR3 DNA sequence: TGTGCCAGCAGCGGGACAGAAGACCAAGAGACCCAGTACTTC.

This chain uses TRBV5-4 with TRBJ2-4, with 11 bases that match TRBD2. This CDR3 has 16 residues. With V trimmed by 4 bases and J by 4 bases, 7 bases remained unmatched. From germline, CDR1 is SGHNT and CDR2 YYREEE (reference sequence). The DNA for the CDR3 is TGTGCCAGCAGCCCTACTAGCGGGAGCCAGAAAAACATTCAGTACTTC. Its translation is CASSPTSGSQKNIQYF.

The chain combines TRBV29-1 with TRBJ2-7, with 10 bases matching TRBD1. The V and J ends lost 7 bases and 2 bases, in that order; junction bases with no gene match: 8. The V gene's germline CDR1 is SQVTM and CDR2 ANQGSEA. The CDR3 has 14 amino acids. The CDR3 spells CSAREGQGPYEQYF. The CDR3 coding sequence is TGCAGCGCGCGTGAGGGACAGGGGCCCTACGAGCAGTACTTC.

This chain connects TRBV11-2 to TRBJ1-1, with 8 nucleotides matching TRBD1. This CDR3 is built from 14 residues. J was trimmed by 1 base and V by 5 bases; bases with no gene match: 3. The germline CDR1 and CDR2 sequences are SGHAT and FQNNGV. This chain's CDR3 is CASSRDRWNTEAFF. CDR3 in DNA: TGTGCCAGCAGCAGGGACAGGTGGAACACTGAAGCTTTCTTT.

The chain links TRBV15 to TRBJ2-5; 10 bases map to TRBD2. Germline V lookup: CDR1 LNHNV, CDR2 YYDKDF (reference sequence). The ends lost 0 bases at V and 9 bases at J; junction bases unmatched: 13. The CDR3 runs to 17 residues. CDR3 sequence: CATSRDKGAGGGGSQYF. The CDR3 coding sequence is TGTGCCACCAGCAGAGATAAGGGAGCGGGGGGGGGAGGGTCCCAGTACTTC.

This rearrangement joins TRBV9 to TRBJ2-1, with TRBD2 identical over 10 bases. Unmatched junction bases numbered 12, after V lost 3 bases and J lost 9 bases. The CDR3 is 16 amino acids. The V gene's germline CDR1 is SGDLS and CDR2 YYNGEE. This chain's CDR3 is CASSAPWASGSGEQFF. The CDR3 DNA reads as TGTGCCAGCAGCGCCCCCTGGGCTAGCGGGAGTGGTGAGCAGTTCTTC.

The rearrangement joins TRBV2 to TRBJ2-7; 11 bases align to TRBD2. The ends lost 3 bases at V and 6 bases at J; junction bases unmatched: 4. The germline V gene encodes CDR1 SNHLY and CDR2 FYNNEI. This CDR3 has 14 residues. CDR3 sequence reads: CASSDGSGRVEQYF. The DNA of the CDR3 is TGTGCCAGCAGTGACGGTAGCGGGAGGGTCGAGCAGTACTTC.

The V and J genes are TRBV6-4 and TRBJ2-3; 9 bases are a match to TRBD2. V lost 3 bases to trimming and J lost 5 bases; unmatched junction nucleotides: 3. From germline, CDR1 is MRHNA and CDR2 SNTAGT. This CDR3 is 14 amino acids long. Written as DNA, the CDR3 is TGTGCCAGCAGTGAGGCTAGCGGGGAAGATACGCAGTATTTT. Its translation is CASSEASGEDTQYF.